This T cell receptor (beta chain) stems from a study of neurological immune-mediated disorders. V dropped 5 bases and J dropped 6; count of bases not matched to a gene: 4. The CDR3 has 13 amino acids. The germline V gene has CDR1 SEHNR and CDR2 FQNEAQ (reference sequence). A single run covered 15-18 subjects with over 170 million TCR-beta sequences. TCRdb passed the 5' RACE reads through MiXCR, listing each CDR3 protein once. This table has around 70,000 distinct CDR3 sequences, around 3% appearing once. This clonotype was seen at least ten times. This rearrangement joins TRBV7-9 to TRBJ2-3, with 8 positions matching TRBD1. The sequence was collected from a woman between 45 and 60 years old with multiple sclerosis. Sequenced: PBMCs. CDR3 in amino acids: CASSRQGFDTQYF. CDR3 coding DNA: TGTGCCAGCAGCCGACAGGGGTTTGATACGCAGTATTTT.